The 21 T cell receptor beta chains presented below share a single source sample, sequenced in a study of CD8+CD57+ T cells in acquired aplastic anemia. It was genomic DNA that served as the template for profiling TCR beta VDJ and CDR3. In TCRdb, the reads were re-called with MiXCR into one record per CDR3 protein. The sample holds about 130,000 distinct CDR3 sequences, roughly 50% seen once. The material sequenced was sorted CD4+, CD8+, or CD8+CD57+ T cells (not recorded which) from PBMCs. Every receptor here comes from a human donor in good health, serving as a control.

The CDR3 here is CASSLGSGGSSYEQYF. The CDR3 DNA reads TGTGCCAGCAGCTTAGGTAGCGGGGGCAGCTCCTACGAGCAGTACTTC. The V and J genes are TRBV11-2 and TRBJ2-7; TRBD2 aligns across 9 bases. Germline V lookup: CDR1 SGHAT, CDR2 FQNNGV. Trimming removed 1 base from V and 0 bases from J; junction bases left unmatched: 4. This CDR3 comprises 16 residues.

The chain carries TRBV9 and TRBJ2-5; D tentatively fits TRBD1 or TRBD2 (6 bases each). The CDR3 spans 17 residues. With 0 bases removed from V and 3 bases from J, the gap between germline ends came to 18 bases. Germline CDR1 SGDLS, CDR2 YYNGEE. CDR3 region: CASSVVVGGSGEETQYF. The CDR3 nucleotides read TGTGCCAGCAGCGTAGTCGTAGGGGGGTCAGGAGAAGAGACCCAGTACTTC. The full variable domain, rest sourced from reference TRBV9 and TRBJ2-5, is DSGVTQTPKHLITATGQRVTLRCSPRSGDLSVYWYQQSLDQGLQFLIQYYNGEERAKGNILERFSAQQFPDLHSELNLSSLELGDSALYFCASSVVVGGSGEETQYFGPGTRLLVL.

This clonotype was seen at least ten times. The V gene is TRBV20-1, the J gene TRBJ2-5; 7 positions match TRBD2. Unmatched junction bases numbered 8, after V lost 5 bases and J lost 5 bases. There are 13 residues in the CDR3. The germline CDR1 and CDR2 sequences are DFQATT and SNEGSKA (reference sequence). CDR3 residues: CSAGDYVVETQYF. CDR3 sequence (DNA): TGCAGTGCTGGGGACTACGTTGTCGAGACCCAGTACTTC.

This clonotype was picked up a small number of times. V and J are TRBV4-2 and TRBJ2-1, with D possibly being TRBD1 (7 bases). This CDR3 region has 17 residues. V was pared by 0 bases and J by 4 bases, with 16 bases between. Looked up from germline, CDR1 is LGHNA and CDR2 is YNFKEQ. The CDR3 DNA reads TGTGCCAGCAGCCAAGATGCGGGACAGAATATATACAATGAGCAGTTCTTC. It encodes CASSQDAGQNIYNEQFF.

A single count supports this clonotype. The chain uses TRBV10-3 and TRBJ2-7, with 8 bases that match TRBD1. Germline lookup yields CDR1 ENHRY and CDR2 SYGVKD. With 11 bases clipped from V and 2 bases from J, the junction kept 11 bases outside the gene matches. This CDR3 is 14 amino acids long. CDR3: CAAATGELTYEQYF. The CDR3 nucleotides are TGTGCCGCAGCGACAGGGGAGCTGACCTACGAGCAGTACTTC.

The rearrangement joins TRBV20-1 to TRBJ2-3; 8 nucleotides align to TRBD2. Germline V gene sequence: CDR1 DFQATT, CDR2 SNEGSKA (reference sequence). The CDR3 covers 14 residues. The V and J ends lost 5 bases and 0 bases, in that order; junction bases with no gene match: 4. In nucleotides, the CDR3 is TGCAGTGCTCTTAGCGGGACTAGCACAGATACGCAGTATTTT. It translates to CSALSGTSTDTQYF.

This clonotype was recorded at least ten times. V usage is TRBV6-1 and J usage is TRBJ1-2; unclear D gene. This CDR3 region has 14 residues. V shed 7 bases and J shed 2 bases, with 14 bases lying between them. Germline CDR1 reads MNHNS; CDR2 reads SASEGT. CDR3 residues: CASTRGAGNYGYTF. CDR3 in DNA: TGTGCCAGCACCCGAGGCGCGGGCAACTATGGCTACACCTTC.

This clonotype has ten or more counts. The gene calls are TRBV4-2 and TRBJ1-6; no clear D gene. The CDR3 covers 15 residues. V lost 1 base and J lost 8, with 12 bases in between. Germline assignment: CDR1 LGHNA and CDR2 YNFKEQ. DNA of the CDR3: TGTGCCAGCAGCCAAGCCTTTACCGACCATTCACCCCTCCACTTT. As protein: CASSQAFTDHSPLHF.

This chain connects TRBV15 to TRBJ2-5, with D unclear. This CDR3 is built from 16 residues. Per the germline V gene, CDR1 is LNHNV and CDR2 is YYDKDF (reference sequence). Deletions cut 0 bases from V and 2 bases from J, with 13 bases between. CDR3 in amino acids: CATSRDLETLQETQYF. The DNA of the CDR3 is TGTGCCACCAGCAGAGATCTCGAGACCCTACAAGAGACCCAGTACTTC.

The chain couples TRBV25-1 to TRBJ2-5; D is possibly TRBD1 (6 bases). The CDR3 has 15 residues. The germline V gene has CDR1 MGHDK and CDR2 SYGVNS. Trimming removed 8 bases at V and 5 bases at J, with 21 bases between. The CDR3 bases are TGTGCCAGCCAATTGGACAGCCACTCGGGGGAGACCCAGTACTTC. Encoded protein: CASQLDSHSGETQYF.

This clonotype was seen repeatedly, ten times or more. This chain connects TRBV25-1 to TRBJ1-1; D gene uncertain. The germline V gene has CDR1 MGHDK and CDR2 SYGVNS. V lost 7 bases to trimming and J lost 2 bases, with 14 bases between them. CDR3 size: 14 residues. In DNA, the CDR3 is TGTGCCAGCACCCTCGACTGGGGAAACACTGAAGCTTTCTTT. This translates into CASTLDWGNTEAFF.

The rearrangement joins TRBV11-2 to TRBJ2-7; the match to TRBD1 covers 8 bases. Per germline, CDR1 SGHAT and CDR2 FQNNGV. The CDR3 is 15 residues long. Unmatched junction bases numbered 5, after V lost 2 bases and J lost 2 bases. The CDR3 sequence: CASSLTGTGPYEQYF. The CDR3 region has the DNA TGTGCCAGCAGCTTAACCGGGACAGGACCCTACGAGCAGTACTTC. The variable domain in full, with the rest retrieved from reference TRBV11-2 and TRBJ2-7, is EAGVAQSPRYKIIEKRQSVAFWCNPISGHATLYWYQQILGQGPKLLIQFQNNGVVDDSQLPKDRFSAERLKGVDSTLKIQPAKLEDSAVYLCASSLTGTGPYEQYFGPGTRLTVT.

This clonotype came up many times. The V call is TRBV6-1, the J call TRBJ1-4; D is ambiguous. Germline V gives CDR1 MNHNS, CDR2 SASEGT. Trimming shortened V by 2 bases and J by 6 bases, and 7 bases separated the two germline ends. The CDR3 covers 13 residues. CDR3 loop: CASSERPHEKLFF. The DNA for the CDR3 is TGTGCCAGCAGTGAACGGCCTCATGAAAAACTGTTTTTT.

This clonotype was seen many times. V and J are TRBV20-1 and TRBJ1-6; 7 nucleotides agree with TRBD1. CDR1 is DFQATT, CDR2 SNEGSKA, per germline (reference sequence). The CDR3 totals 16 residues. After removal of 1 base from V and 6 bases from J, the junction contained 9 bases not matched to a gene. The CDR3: CSARVTGQSPNSPLHF. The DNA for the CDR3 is TGCAGTGCTAGAGTTACGGGACAGAGTCCTAATTCACCCCTCCACTTT.

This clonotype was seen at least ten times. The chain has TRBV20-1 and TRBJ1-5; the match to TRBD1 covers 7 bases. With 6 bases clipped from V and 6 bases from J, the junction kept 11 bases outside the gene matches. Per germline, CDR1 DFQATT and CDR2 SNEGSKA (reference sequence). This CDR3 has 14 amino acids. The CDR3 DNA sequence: TGCAGTGCGGCTCAAGACAGGGAGGGTCAGCCCCAGCATTTT. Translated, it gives CSAAQDREGQPQHF.

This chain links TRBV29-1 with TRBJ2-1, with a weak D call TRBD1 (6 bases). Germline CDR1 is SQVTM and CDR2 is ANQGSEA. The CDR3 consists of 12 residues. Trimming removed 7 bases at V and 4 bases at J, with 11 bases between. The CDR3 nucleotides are TGCAGCGCCGGACAGCCTTACAATGAGCAGTTCTTC. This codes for CSAGQPYNEQFF.

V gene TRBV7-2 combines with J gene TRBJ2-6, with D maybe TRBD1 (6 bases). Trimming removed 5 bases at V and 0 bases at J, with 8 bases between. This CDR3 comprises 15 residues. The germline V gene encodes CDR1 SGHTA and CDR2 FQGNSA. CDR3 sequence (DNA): TGTGCCAGCAGCCGGACAGCCTCTGGGGCCAACGTCCTGACTTTC. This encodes CASSRTASGANVLTF. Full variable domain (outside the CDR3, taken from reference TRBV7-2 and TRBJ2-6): GAGVSQSPSNKVTEKGKDVELRCDPISGHTALYWYRQSLGQGLEFLIYFQGNSAPDKSGLPSDRFSAERTGGSVSTLTIQRTQQEDSAVYLCASSRTASGANVLTFGAGSRLTVL.

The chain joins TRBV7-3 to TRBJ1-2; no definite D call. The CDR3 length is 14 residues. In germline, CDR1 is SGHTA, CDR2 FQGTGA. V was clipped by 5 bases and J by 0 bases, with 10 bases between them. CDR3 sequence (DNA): TGTGCCAGCAGCCGACTAGAGCCTAACTATGGCTACACCTTC. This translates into CASSRLEPNYGYTF.

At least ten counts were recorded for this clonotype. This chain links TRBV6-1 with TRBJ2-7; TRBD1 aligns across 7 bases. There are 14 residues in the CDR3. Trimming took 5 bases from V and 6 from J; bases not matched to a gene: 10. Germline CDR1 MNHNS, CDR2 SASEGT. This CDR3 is CASSHNRGRSEQYF. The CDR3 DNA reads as TGTGCCAGCAGTCATAACAGGGGACGGAGCGAGCAGTACTTC.

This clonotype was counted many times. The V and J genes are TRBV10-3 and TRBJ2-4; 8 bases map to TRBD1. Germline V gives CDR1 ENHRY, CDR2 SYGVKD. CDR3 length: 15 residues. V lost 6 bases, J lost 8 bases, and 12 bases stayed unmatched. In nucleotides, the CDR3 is TGTGCCATCAGCAGAACAGGGGGTCGGGGTGACATTCAGTACTTC. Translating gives CAISRTGGRGDIQYF.

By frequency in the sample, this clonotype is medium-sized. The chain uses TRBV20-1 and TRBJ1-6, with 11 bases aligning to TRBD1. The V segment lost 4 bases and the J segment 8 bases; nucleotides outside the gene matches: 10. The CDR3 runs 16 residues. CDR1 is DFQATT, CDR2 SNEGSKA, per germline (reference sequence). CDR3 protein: CSATYRDRGKDSPLHF. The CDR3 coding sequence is TGCAGTGCTACATACCGGGACAGGGGGAAAGATTCACCCCTCCACTTT.